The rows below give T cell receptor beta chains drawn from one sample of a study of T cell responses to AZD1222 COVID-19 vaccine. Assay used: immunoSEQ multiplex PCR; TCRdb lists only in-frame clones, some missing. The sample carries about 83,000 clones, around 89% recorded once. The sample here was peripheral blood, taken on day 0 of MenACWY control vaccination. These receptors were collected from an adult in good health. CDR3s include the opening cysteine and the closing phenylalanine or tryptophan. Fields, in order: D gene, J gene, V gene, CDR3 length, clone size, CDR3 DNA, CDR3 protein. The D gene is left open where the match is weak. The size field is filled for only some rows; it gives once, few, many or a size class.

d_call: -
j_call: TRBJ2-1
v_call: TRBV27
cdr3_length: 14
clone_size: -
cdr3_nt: TGTGCCAGCAGATCAGGGGACTCCTACAATGAGCAGTTCTTC
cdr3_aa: CASRSGDSYNEQFF

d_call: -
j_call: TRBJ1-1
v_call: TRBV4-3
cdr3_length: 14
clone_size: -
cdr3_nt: TGCGCCAGCAGCCATGAACAGGGTAGTACTGAAGCTTTCTTT
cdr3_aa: CASSHEQGSTEAFF

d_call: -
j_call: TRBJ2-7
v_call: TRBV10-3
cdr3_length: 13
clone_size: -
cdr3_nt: TGTGCCATCAGTGATGCAGGGAGGTACGAGCAGTACTTC
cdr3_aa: CAISDAGRYEQYF

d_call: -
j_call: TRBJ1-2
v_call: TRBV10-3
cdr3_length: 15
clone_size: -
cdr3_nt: TGTGCCATCAGTGAGTCTAGGGACGGAGGGGAGCGGTACACCTTC
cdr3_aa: CAISESRDGGERYTF

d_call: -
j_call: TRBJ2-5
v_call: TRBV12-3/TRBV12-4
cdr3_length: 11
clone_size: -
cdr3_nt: TGTGCCAGCAGGACTGAAGAGACCCAGTACTTC
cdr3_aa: CASRTEETQYF

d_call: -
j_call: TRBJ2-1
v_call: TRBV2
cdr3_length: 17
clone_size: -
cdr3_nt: TGTGCCAGCGGTGTTTTTCGGGGAAGGATTGAGATCAATGAGCAGTTCTTC
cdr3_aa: CASGVFRGRIEINEQFF

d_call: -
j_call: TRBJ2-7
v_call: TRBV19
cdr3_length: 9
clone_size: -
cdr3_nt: TGTGCCAGTATTTACGAGCAGTACTTC
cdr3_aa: CASIYEQYF

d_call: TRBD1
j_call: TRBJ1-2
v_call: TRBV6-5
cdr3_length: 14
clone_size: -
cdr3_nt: TGTGCCAGCAGTTCCAGTGGACAGGGCGATGGCTACACCTTC
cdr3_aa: CASSSSGQGDGYTF

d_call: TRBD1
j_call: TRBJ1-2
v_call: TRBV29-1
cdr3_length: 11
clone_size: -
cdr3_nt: TGCAGCGGACAGGGAAACTATGGCTACACCTTC
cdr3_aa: CSGQGNYGYTF

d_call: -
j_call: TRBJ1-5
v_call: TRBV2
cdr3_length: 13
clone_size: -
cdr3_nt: TGTGCCAGCAGGTTAGCAGGAATTCAGCCCCAGCATTTT
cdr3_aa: CASRLAGIQPQHF

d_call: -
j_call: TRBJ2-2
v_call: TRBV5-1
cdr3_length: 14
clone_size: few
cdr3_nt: TGCGCCAGCAGCATGGAGGGTCTTGGCGGGGAGCTGTTTTTT
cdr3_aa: CASSMEGLGGELFF

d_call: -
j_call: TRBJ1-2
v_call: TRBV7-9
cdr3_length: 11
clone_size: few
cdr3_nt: TGTGCCAGCAGCCCAGACTATGGCTACACCTTC
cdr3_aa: CASSPDYGYTF

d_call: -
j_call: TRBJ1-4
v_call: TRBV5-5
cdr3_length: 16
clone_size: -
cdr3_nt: TGTGCCAGCAGCCCAAACCGAGCGACAGTTAATGAAAAACTGTTTTTT
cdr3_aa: CASSPNRATVNEKLFF

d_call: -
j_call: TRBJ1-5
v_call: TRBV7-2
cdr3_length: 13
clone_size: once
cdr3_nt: TGTGCCAGCAGCTTAGGCAGGAATCAGCCCCAGCATTTT
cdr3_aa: CASSLGRNQPQHF

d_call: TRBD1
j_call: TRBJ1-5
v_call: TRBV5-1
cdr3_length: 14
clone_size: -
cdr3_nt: TGCGCCAGCAGCTCCACAGGGGAGGGCCAGCCCCAGCATTTT
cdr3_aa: CASSSTGEGQPQHF

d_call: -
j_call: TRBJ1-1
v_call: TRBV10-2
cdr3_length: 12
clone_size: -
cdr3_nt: TGCGCCAGCCTCGGCAGGAACACTGAAGCTTTCTTT
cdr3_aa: CASLGRNTEAFF

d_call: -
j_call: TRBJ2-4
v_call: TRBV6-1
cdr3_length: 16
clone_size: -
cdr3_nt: TGTGCCAGCAGTGAAGCACCATCCATAGCCAAAAACATTCAGTACTTC
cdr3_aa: CASSEAPSIAKNIQYF

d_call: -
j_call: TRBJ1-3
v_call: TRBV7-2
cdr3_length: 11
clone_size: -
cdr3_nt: TGTGCCAGCAGCCCCCGGGACACCATATATTTT
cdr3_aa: CASSPRDTIYF

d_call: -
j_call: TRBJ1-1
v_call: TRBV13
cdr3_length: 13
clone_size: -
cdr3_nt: TGTGCCAGCAGCCACCTCGGGAACACTGAAGCTTTCTTT
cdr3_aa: CASSHLGNTEAFF

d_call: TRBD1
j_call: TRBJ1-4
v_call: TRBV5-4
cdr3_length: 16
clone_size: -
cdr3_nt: TGTGCCAGCAGCTTAGACAGGGGTACCGCTAATGAAAAACTGTTTTTT
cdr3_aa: CASSLDRGTANEKLFF

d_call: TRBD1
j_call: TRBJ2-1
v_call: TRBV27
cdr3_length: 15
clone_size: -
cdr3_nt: TGTGCCAGCAGTTTAGGGGACAGGGTCTACAATGAGCAGTTCTTC
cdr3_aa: CASSLGDRVYNEQFF

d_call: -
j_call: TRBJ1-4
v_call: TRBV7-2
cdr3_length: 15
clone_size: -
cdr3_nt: TGTGCCAGCAGCTTAGGAGGGGGGCCGAATGAAAAACTGTTTTTT
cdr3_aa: CASSLGGGPNEKLFF

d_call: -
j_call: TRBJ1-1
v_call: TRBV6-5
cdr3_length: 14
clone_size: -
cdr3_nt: TGTGCCAGCAGTACAACAGGGTCACGGACTGAAGCTTTCTTT
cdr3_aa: CASSTTGSRTEAFF

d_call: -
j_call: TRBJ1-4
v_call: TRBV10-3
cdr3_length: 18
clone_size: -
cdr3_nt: TGTGCCATCAGTGAGCTGGGACCGACGGCCGCAACTAATGAAAAACTGTTTTTT
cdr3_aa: CAISELGPTAATNEKLFF

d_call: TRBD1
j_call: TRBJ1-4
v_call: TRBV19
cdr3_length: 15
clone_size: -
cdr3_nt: TGTGCCAGTAGTATAGATGACAGGGGCTATGAAAAACTGTTTTTT
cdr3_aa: CASSIDDRGYEKLFF

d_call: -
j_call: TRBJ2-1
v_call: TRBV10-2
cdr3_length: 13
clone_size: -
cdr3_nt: TGCGCCAGCAGCGCCGACGGCTACAATGAGCAGTTCTTC
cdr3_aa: CASSADGYNEQFF

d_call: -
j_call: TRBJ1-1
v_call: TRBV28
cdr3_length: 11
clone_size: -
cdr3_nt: TGTGCCAGCACCCGAAACACTGAAGCTTTCTTT
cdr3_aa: CASTRNTEAFF

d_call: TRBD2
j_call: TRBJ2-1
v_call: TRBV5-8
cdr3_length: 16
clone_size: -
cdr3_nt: TGTGCCAGCAGCTTGTATCTCGCGGGAGGGCCAAGGGAGCAGTTCTTC
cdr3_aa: CASSLYLAGGPREQFF

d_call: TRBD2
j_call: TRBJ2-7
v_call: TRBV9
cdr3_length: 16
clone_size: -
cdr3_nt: TGTGCCAGCAGCCCTCTCAGTGGCGGGAGAACCTACGAGCAGTACTTC
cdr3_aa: CASSPLSGGRTYEQYF

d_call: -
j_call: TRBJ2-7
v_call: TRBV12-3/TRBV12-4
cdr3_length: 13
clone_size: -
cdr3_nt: TGTGCCAGCAGTTCCGTGGGATCCTACGAGCAGTACTTC
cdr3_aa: CASSSVGSYEQYF

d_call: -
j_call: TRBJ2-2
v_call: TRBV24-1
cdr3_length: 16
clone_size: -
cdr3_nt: TGTGCCACCAGTGATTTACGGCCGTCGAACACCGGGGAGCTGTTTTTT
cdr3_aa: CATSDLRPSNTGELFF

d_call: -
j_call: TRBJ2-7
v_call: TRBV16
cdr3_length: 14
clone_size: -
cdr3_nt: TGTGCCAGCAGCCTCGCGGGAAAGACCTACGAGCAGTACTTC
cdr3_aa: CASSLAGKTYEQYF

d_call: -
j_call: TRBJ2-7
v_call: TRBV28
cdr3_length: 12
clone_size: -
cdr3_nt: TGTGCCAGCAGTTTGGGCAGATACGAGCAGTACTTC
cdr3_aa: CASSLGRYEQYF

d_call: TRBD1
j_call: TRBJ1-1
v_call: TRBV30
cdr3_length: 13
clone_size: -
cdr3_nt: TGTGCCTGGAGTTTTACAGGGGACACTGAAGCTTTCTTT
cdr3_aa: CAWSFTGDTEAFF

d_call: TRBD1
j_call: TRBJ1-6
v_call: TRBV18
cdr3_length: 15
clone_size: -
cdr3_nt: TGTGCCAGCTCACCGGAGGGACAGGGCGGTTCACCCCTCCACTTT
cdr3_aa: CASSPEGQGGSPLHF

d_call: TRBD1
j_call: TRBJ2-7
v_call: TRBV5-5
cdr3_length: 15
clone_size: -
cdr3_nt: TGTGCCAGCAGCCTCGCCGGGACAGGGGCCTACGAGCAGTACTTC
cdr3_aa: CASSLAGTGAYEQYF

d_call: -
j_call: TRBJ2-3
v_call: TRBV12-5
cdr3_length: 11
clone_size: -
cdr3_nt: TGTGCTAGTAGTTACACAGATACGCAGTATTTT
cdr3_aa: CASSYTDTQYF

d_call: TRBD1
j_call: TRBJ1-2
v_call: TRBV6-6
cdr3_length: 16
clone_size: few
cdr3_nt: TGTGCCAGCAGTTACGCCGATCCCGACAGGGGGGATGGCTACACCTTC
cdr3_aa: CASSYADPDRGDGYTF

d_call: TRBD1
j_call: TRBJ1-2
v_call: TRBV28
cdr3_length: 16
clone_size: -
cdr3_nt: TGTGCCAGCAAAACCGGGACAGTCTCAACTAACTATGGCTACACCTTC
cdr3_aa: CASKTGTVSTNYGYTF

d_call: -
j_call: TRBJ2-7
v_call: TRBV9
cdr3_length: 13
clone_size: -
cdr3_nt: TGTGCCAGCAGCGTAATGACAGGCTACGAGCAGTACTTC
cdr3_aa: CASSVMTGYEQYF

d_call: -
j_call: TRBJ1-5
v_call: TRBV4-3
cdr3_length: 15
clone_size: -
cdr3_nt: TGCGCCAGCAGCCAAGCATCGGGGAACAATCAGCCCCAGCATTTT
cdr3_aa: CASSQASGNNQPQHF

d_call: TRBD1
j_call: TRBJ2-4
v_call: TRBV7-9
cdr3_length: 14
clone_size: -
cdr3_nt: TGTGCCAGCAGCCCCGGACAGGAACTAAACATTCAGTACTTC
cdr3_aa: CASSPGQELNIQYF

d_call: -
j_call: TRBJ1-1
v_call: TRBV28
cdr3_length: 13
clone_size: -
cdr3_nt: TGTGCCAGCAGTTTTCCCCTCCGGACTGAAGCTTTCTTT
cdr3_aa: CASSFPLRTEAFF

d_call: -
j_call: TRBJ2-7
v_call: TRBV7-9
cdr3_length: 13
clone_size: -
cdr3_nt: TGTGCCAGCAGCAGGGACCCGCGGGAAGAGCAGTACTTC
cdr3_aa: CASSRDPREEQYF

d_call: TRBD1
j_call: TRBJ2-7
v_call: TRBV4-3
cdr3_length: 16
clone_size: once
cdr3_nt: TGCGCCAGCAGCCAAGATTGGGACAGCGTCTCCTACGAGCAGTACTTC
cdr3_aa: CASSQDWDSVSYEQYF

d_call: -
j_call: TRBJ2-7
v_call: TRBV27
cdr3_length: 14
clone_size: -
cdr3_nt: TGTGCCAGCGGGGCCCAGGGGTTACTCTACGAGCAGTACTTC
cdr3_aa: CASGAQGLLYEQYF

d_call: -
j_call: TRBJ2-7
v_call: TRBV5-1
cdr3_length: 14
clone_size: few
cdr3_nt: TGCGCCAGCAGCTTGGGTAGTAGGATCTCCGAGCAGTACTTC
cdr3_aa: CASSLGSRISEQYF

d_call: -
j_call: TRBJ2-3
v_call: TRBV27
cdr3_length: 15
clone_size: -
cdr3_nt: TGTGCCAGCAGTCCCACGGGCCATAGCACAGATACGCAGTATTTT
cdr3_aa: CASSPTGHSTDTQYF

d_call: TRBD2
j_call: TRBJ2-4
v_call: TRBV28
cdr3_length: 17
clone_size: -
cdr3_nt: TGTGCCAGCAGTCCCCTCGGGGGGGGGCTAGCCAAAAACATTCAGTACTTC
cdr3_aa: CASSPLGGGLAKNIQYF

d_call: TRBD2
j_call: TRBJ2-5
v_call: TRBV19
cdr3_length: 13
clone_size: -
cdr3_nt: TGTGCCAGTAAGGCACTAGCGGGAGAGACCCAGTACTTC
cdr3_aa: CASKALAGETQYF

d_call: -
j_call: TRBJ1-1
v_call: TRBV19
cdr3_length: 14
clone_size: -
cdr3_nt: TGTGCCAGTACTGAGGGGTCCAGGGACACTGAAGCTTTCTTT
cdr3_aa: CASTEGSRDTEAFF

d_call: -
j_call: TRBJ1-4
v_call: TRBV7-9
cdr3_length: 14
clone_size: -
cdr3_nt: TGTGCCAGCAGCTTACTGGACGGCGACTTTGAACTGTTTTTT
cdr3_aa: CASSLLDGDFELFF

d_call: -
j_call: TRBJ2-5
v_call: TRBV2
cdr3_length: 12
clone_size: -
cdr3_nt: TGTGCCAGGTCAACGCTGCAAGAGACCCAGTACTTC
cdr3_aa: CARSTLQETQYF